Included here is one T cell receptor beta chain sequence, with context. This record belongs to a study of technical replicates of blood from a handful of donors. V was trimmed by 2 bases and J by 1 base, leaving 13 bases between them. There are 16 residues in the CDR3. Germline V lookup: CDR1 LNHDA, CDR2 SQIVND (reference sequence). Using immunoSEQ multiplex PCR, the repertoire was profiled, and TCRdb retains in-frame clones only, with some absent. The profile shows approximately 89,000 clones, just under 95% of them singletons. The chain links TRBV19 to TRBJ2-3; TRBD2 might be the D (6 bases). This receptor was taken from a human donor in good health. Sequenced material: T cells isolated from PBMCs. CDR3 region: CASSIMGPGGTDTQYF. As DNA, the CDR3 is TGTGCCAGTAGTATAATGGGGCCGGGGGGCACAGATACGCAGTATTTT.